This TCR beta chain came from a study of T cell repertoires in cytomegalovirus infection. Looking at the study overall: The authors used CMV epitopes that were HLA-C-restricted (recently identified) and HLA-B-restricted (well studied). Both a matching HLA type and CMV infection were indicated by public TCR beta signatures. Study outcomes and limitations: The ex vivo response was dominated by HLA-C-restricted CMV-specific TCR beta clonotypes. Summed public TCR beta family frequency identified CMV carriers bearing the relevant HLA.

As concerns this clonotype: The antigen is not known.

In TCRdb, the reads were re-called with MiXCR into one record per CDR3 protein. Of hundreds of thousands of distinct CDR3 sequences in the sample, about 39% were seen once. This TCR was recovered from a human donor in good health (CMV status not recorded). Some clones in this sample may be carry-over from other donors' samples. This specimen was cultured PBMCs, taken from culture after CMV antigen stimulation.

This CDR3 reads CASSITRGGTEAFF. CDR3 in DNA: TGTGCCAGCAGTATAACCAGGGGTGGCACTGAAGCTTTCTTT. The chain uses TRBV27 and TRBJ1-1; the D gene is possibly TRBD1 (6 bases). This CDR3 is 14 amino acids long. With 5 bases removed from V and 4 bases from J, the gap between germline ends came to 14 bases. Germline CDR1 is MNHEY and CDR2 is SMNVEV (reference sequence).